Below are 12 T cell receptor beta chains sequenced from a single sample in a study of blood T cell repertoires in COVID-19. Clones were read by immunoSEQ multiplex PCR, and TCRdb kept only the in-frame ones, dropping some. The repertoire consists of approximately 99,000 clones, with 70% to 80% occurring once and the leading ten covering 15% to 20%. Sequenced material: peripheral blood. These receptors originate from an elderly woman with active or convalescent COVID-19.

This clone was detected once. The chain couples TRBV7-8 to TRBJ1-3; no clear D gene. This CDR3 contains 14 residues. Germline V gives CDR1 SGHVS, CDR2 FQNEAQ. Trimming shortened V by 1 base and J by 4 bases, and 8 bases separated the two germline ends. The CDR3 is CASSLDSWGNTIYF. CDR3 DNA: TGTGCCAGCAGCTTAGACAGCTGGGGAAACACCATATATTTT.

The chain uses TRBV5-1 and TRBJ2-2; possible D gene TRBD1, 5 bases. The CDR3 is 16 residues long. Germline CDR1 reads SGHRS; CDR2 reads YFSETQ. Trimming took 0 bases from V and 4 from J, leaving 13 bases between them. This CDR3 is CASSLVPGPGTGELFF. CDR3 sequence (DNA): TGCGCCAGCAGCTTGGTCCCAGGGCCGGGCACCGGGGAGCTGTTTTTT.

The rearrangement joins TRBV28 to TRBJ1-2; 8 bases map to TRBD1. The CDR3 contains 13 residues. The ends lost 6 bases at V and 8 bases at J; junction bases unmatched: 8. CDR1 is MDHEN and CDR2 is SYDVKM in the germline V gene. The CDR3 region is CASSPGRDRGYTF. The CDR3 DNA sequence: TGTGCCAGCAGCCCCGGCCGGGACAGGGGCTACACCTTC.

CDR3 residues: CASSPPRQRESGEQFF. For the CDR3, the DNA is TGTGCCAGCAGCCCTCCCCGCCAGCGGGAGTCTGGTGAGCAGTTCTTC. The genes are TRBV21-1 and TRBJ2-1; the listed D gene, TRBD2, was not tested against the DNA. TRBV21-1 is reported as a pseudogene. This CDR3 has 16 amino acids.

This clone was observed a few times. This chain joins TRBV19 and TRBJ1-5, with D unclear. Germline V gene data show CDR1 as LNHDA and CDR2 as SQIVND (reference sequence). This CDR3 spans 14 amino acids. The V and J ends lost 5 bases and 0 bases respectively, with 8 bases between them. The CDR3 bases are TGTGCCAGTAGTGGGCCGATTAGCAATCAGCCCCAGCATTTT. It codes for CASSGPISNQPQHF. Together with reference TRBV19 and TRBJ1-5, the CDR3 gives the full variable domain: DGGITQSPKYLFRKEGQNVTLSCEQNLNHDAMYWYRQDPGQGLRLIYYSQIVNDFQKGDIAEGYSVSREKKESFPLTVTSAQKNPTAFYLCASSGPISNQPQHFGDGTRLSIL.

The chain combines TRBV2 with TRBJ2-2; 7 nucleotides line up with TRBD1. Per the germline V gene, CDR1 is SNHLY and CDR2 is FYNNEI. The V and J ends lost 7 bases and 4 bases, in that order; junction bases with no gene match: 6. This CDR3 comprises 14 residues. The CDR3 loop reads CASKGQLVTGELFF. Written as DNA, the CDR3 is TGTGCCAGCAAGGGACAGCTCGTCACCGGGGAGCTGTTTTTT.

This clone was recorded at least ten times. The rearrangement uses TRBV6-2 or TRBV6-3 and TRBJ2-2; 8 nucleotides match TRBD1. The trim removed 3 bases at V and 6 bases at J, leaving 6 bases unmatched. Germline CDR1 is MNHEY and CDR2 is SVGEGT. This CDR3 contains 15 residues. The DNA for the CDR3 is TGTGCCAGCAGTTATGGGGGACAGGCCTCCGGGGAGCTGTTTTTT. Encoded protein: CASSYGGQASGELFF.

This clone was seen only once. The J gene is TRBJ2-7, the V gene TRBV20-1, with 9 bases that match TRBD1. This CDR3 is 14 amino acids long. With V trimmed by 3 bases and J by 3 bases, 6 bases remained unmatched. Germline V gene lookup returns CDR1 DFQATT and CDR2 SNEGSKA (reference sequence). CDR3 in amino acids: CSASRDRVVYEQYF. The DNA for the CDR3 is TGCAGTGCTAGTCGGGACAGGGTGGTCTACGAGCAGTACTTC.

The chain couples TRBV6-2 or TRBV6-3 to TRBJ1-5, with D perhaps matching TRBD1 (6 bases). Germline V gene lookup returns CDR1 MNHEY and CDR2 SVGEGT. CDR3 length equals 12 residues. Trimming left V 5 bases short and J 5 bases short, with 7 bases between. CDR3 in DNA: TGTGCCAGCAGTGAGGGGGATCAGCCCCAGCATTTT. Residues: CASSEGDQPQHF.

The chain has TRBV20-1 and TRBJ2-1; D is undetermined. Germline CDR1 reads DFQATT; CDR2 reads SNEGSKA (reference sequence). The CDR3 is 15 amino acids. The V end lost 3 bases, the J end lost 8 bases, and 20 bases lay between the germline ends. CDR3 in amino acids: CSASPGVGRNDEQFF. The CDR3 nucleotides read TGCAGTGCTAGTCCAGGTGTCGGTCGGAACGATGAGCAGTTCTTC.

This chain joins TRBV2 and TRBJ2-3; 7 nucleotides align to TRBD2. Trimming removed 1 base from V and 1 base from J; junction bases left unmatched: 5. CDR1 and CDR2 (germline): SNHLY, FYNNEI. CDR3 length: 16 residues. The CDR3 here is CASSEDLADRTDTQYF. CDR3 DNA sequence: TGTGCCAGCAGTGAAGATCTAGCGGACCGCACAGATACGCAGTATTTT.

This rearrangement joins TRBV11-1 to TRBJ2-7, with D perhaps TRBD1 (5 bases). Germline V gives CDR1 SGHAT, CDR2 FQDESV (reference sequence). The germline V and J ends were trimmed by 0 bases and 6 bases, with 15 bases remaining between them. The CDR3 loop spans 15 amino acids. The CDR3 is CASSLASPGKSEQYF. Here the CDR3 DNA reads TGTGCCAGCAGCTTAGCCTCCCCAGGGAAAAGCGAGCAGTACTTC.